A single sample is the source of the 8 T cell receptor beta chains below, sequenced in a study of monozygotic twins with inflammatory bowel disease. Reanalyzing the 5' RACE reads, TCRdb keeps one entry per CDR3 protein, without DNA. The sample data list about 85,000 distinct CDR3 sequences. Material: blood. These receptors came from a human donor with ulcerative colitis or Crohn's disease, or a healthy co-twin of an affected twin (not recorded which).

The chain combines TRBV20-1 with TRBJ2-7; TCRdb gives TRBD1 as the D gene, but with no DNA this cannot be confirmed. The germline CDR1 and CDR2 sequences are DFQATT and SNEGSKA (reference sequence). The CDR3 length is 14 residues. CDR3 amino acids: CSASRPGHLYEQYF.

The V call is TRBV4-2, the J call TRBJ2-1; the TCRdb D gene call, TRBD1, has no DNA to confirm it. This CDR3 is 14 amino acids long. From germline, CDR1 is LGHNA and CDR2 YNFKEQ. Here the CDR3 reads CASSHGQSYNEQFF.

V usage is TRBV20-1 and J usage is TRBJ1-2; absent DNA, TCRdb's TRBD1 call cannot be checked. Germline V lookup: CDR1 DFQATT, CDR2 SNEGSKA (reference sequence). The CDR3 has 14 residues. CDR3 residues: CSAWTGDWVYGYTF.

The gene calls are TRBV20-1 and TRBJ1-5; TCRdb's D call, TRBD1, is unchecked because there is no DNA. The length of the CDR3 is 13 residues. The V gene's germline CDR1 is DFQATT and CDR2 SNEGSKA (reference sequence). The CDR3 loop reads CSARKGQNQPQHF.

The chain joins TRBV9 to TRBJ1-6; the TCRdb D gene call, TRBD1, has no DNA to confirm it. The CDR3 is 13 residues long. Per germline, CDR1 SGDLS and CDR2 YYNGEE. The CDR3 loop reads CASSAGGNSPLHF.

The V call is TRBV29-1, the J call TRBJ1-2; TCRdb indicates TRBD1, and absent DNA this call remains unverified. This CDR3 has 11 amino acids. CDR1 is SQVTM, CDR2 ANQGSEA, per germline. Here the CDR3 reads CSAVGAYGYTF.

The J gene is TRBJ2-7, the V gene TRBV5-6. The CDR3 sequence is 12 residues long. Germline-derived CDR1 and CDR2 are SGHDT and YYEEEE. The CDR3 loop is CASSLVDRGQYF. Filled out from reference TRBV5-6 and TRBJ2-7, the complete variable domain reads DAGVTQSPTHLIKTRGQQVTLRCSPKSGHDTVSWYQQALGQGPQFIFQYYEEEERQRGNFPDRFSGHQFPNYSSELNVNALLLGDSALYLCASSLVDRGQYFGPGTRLTVT.

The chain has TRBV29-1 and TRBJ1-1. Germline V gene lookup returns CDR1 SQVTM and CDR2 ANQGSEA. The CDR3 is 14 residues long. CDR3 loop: CSVQGVREGTEAFF.